Each of the 30 T cell receptor beta chains below was sequenced from the same sample in a study of identical twins. One entry per CDR3 protein, called by TCRdb with MiXCR from the 5' RACE reads. The sample lists some 1,600,000 distinct CDR3 sequences; 32% were seen once. The sample was cord blood. These receptors were obtained from a newborn girl in good health.

Worth noting for this clonotype: The junction and the germline gene differ at one end; a read error may be behind it. This chain uses TRBV10-3 with TRBJ2-4; D is possibly TRBD2 (6 bases). The germline V gene has CDR1 ENHRY and CDR2 SYGVKD. This CDR3 comprises 17 residues. DNA of the CDR3: TGTACCATCAGTGAGTCGAATGCGGGGCTAGCCAAAAACATTCAGTACTTC. It is translated as CTISESNAGLAKNIQYF.

This clonotype was found many times. The rearrangement joins TRBV2 to TRBJ2-1; 7 bases map to TRBD2. V lost 1 base, J lost 6 bases, and 3 bases stayed unmatched. This CDR3 is built from 14 residues. Germline values: CDR1 SNHLY, CDR2 FYNNEI. CDR3 in amino acids: CASSEGREVNEQFF. CDR3 in DNA: TGTGCCAGCAGTGAAGGTCGGGAGGTCAATGAGCAGTTCTTC.

Comment on this clonotype: Possible read error: a much larger clone is one base away. The chain recombines TRBV6-2 or TRBV6-3 with TRBJ2-5; D perhaps matches TRBD2 (5 bases). With 6 bases removed from V and 13 bases from J, the gap between germline ends came to 27 bases. The CDR3 has 15 amino acids. Germline V gene sequence: CDR1 MNHEY, CDR2 SVGEGT. CDR3 in amino acids: CASRVPVASSYERYF. CDR3 nucleotides: TGTGCCAGCAGAGTACCTGTGGCTAGCAGCTACGAGCGGTACTTC.

This clonotype was detected a few times. The gene calls are TRBV10-3 and TRBJ2-7; 13 bases line up with TRBD2. With 6 bases clipped from V and 4 bases from J, the junction kept 3 bases outside the gene matches. The CDR3 runs to 14 residues. CDR1 ENHRY and CDR2 SYGVKD come from the germline V gene. CDR3 DNA: TGTGCCATCAGGGGGACTAGCGGGACGTACGAGCAGTACTTC. Protein: CAIRGTSGTYEQYF.

This clonotype was detected a few times. The rearrangement uses TRBV3-1 and TRBJ2-1; D is unclear. CDR1 is LGHDT, CDR2 YNNKEL, per germline (reference sequence). Deletions cut 1 base from V and 14 bases from J, with 9 bases between. The CDR3 contains 11 residues. The CDR3 DNA sequence: TGTGCCAGCAGCCAAGGTTCGGCCGAGTTCTTC. Amino acid sequence: CASSQGSAEFF.

This clonotype was seen a handful of times. The V gene is TRBV28, the J gene TRBJ1-5, with TRBD1 matching 7 bases. The germline V gene encodes CDR1 MDHEN and CDR2 SYDVKM. The CDR3 runs 13 residues. V lost 8 bases to trimming and J lost 0 bases; unmatched junction nucleotides: 1. CDR3 nucleotide sequence: TGTGCCAGCCGGGACAGTAGCAATCAGCCCCAGCATTTT. It yields the protein CASRDSSNQPQHF. The full variable domain, rest sourced from reference TRBV28 and TRBJ1-5, is DVKVTQSSRYLVKRTGEKVFLECVQDMDHENMFWYRQDPGLGLRLIYFSYDVKMKEKGDIPEGYSVSREKKERFSLILESASTNQTSMYLCASRDSSNQPQHFGDGTRLSIL.

This clonotype was found a few times. The chain links TRBV6-1 to TRBJ2-4, with no clear D. TRBJ2-7 matches the DNA end more closely, so the J call is doubtful. Looked up from germline, CDR1 is MNHNS and CDR2 is SASEGT. The CDR3 covers 12 residues. The CDR3 DNA reads as TGTGCCAGCAGTGAAAGGACGGTCGAGCAGTACTTC. It is translated as CASSERTVEQYF.

V and J are TRBV6-6 and TRBJ1-2, with D unclear. The CDR3 consists of 14 residues. Per the germline V gene, CDR1 is MNHNY and CDR2 is SVGAGI (reference sequence). The V end was cut by 0 bases, the J end by 2 bases, with 7 bases between. Here the CDR3 DNA reads TGTGCCAGCAGTTACTCGATAGGGAACTATGGCTACACCTTC. Its translation is CASSYSIGNYGYTF.

The table lists this clonotype with a count of one. The genes are TRBV27 and TRBJ2-3; possibly TRBD1 for D (5 bases). V lost 7 bases and J lost 2, with 13 bases in between. CDR1 and CDR2 (germline): MNHEY, SMNVEV (reference sequence). The CDR3 contains 14 residues. CDR3 sequence (DNA): TGTGCCAGCAAGCCCGAGACAGCCACAGATACGCAGTATTTT. It codes for CASKPETATDTQYF.

V gene TRBV27 combines with J gene TRBJ1-5, with a weak D call TRBD1 (5 bases). V was clipped by 1 base and J by 7 bases, with 8 bases between them. The germline gives CDR1 MNHEY, CDR2 SMNVEV (reference sequence). The CDR3 totals 13 residues. CDR3 bases: TGTGCCAGCAGTTTATGGTGGGGCCAGCCCCAGCATTTT. Its translation is CASSLWWGQPQHF.

In its sample, this clonotype was seen a few times. The CDR3 loop is CASSLGLTSPLHF. Written as DNA, the CDR3 is TGTGCCAGCAGCTTAGGCCTTACTTCACCCCTCCACTTT. The J gene is TRBJ1-6, the V gene TRBV7-9, with D uncertain. There are 13 residues in the CDR3. Germline V CDR1 and CDR2: SEHNR, FQNEAQ (reference sequence). V gave up 1 base and J gave up 9 bases, with 7 bases separating them. Based on the CDR3 plus reference TRBV7-9 and TRBJ1-6, the full variable domain is DTGVSQNPRHKITKRGQNVTFRCDPISEHNRLYWYRQTLGQGPEFLTYFQNEAQLEKSRLLSDRFSAERPKGSFSTLEIQRTEQGDSAMYLCASSLGLTSPLHFGNGTRLTVT.

This clonotype was picked up a small number of times. The V call is TRBV5-6, the J call TRBJ1-2; D perhaps matches TRBD1 (6 bases). This CDR3 is 14 amino acids long. Germline V lookup: CDR1 SGHDT, CDR2 YYEEEE. With 0 bases removed from V and 5 bases from J, the gap between germline ends came to 11 bases. The CDR3 region has the DNA TGTGCCAGCAGCTTGGGGGACATGCTTTATGGCTACACCTTC. It codes for CASSLGDMLYGYTF.

This chain links TRBV30 with TRBJ2-4, with 7 bases lining up with TRBD1. This CDR3 is built from 12 residues. Germline-derived CDR1 and CDR2 are GTSNPN and SVGIG (reference sequence). V dropped 4 bases and J dropped 6; count of bases not matched to a gene: 3. This chain's CDR3 is CAWTAGGNIQYF. Written as DNA, the CDR3 is TGTGCCTGGACGGCAGGGGGAAACATTCAGTACTTC. Based on the CDR3 plus reference TRBV30 and TRBJ2-4, the full variable domain is SQTIHQWPATLVQPVGSPLSLECTVEGTSNPNLYWYRQAAGRGLQLLFYSVGIGQISSEVPQNLSASRPQDRQFILSSKKLLLSDSGFYLCAWTAGGNIQYFGAGTRLSVL.

This clonotype was counted a few times. The chain joins TRBV2 to TRBJ2-4; 9 bases fit TRBD1. This CDR3 spans 14 amino acids. CDR1 and CDR2 from the germline V gene are SNHLY and FYNNEI. J lost 9 bases, V lost 4 bases, and 7 bases had no gene match. CDR3: CASSGTGQGGIQYF. CDR3 in DNA: TGTGCCAGCAGTGGTACGGGACAGGGAGGCATTCAGTACTTC.

The V gene is TRBV14, the J gene TRBJ2-1, with 11 bases fitting TRBD2. Losses at the gene ends were 1 base for V and 8 bases for J; bases not matched to a gene: 10. The CDR3 has 17 residues. Germline CDR1 reads SGHDN; CDR2 reads FVKESK. The CDR3 DNA follows: TGTGCCAGCAGCCAAGGTTTTTTAGCGGGAGGGATGTATGAGCAGTTCTTC. Translation: CASSQGFLAGGMYEQFF.

The chain has TRBV7-8 and TRBJ1-2; D might be TRBD1 (5 bases). Looked up from germline, CDR1 is SGHVS and CDR2 is FQNEAQ. The V end lost 8 bases, the J end lost 0 bases, and 19 bases lay between the germline ends. CDR3 length equals 16 residues. CDR3 nucleotide sequence: TGTGCCAGCGGCCTATCCAGACAGAACTCTAACTATGGCTACACCTTC. Translation: CASGLSRQNSNYGYTF. Full variable domain (outside the CDR3, taken from reference TRBV7-8 and TRBJ1-2): GAGVSQSPRYKVAKRGQDVALRCDPISGHVSLFWYQQALGQGPEFLTYFQNEAQLDKSGLPSDRFFAERPEGSVSTLKIQRTQQEDSAVYLCASGLSRQNSNYGYTFGSGTRLTVV.

This clonotype was detected only a few times. This sequence joins TRBV4-2 and TRBJ2-4; tentatively, D is TRBD1 (5 bases). CDR1 LGHNA and CDR2 YNFKEQ come from the germline V gene. V shed 1 base and J shed 5 bases, with 6 bases lying between them. CDR3 length equals 13 residues. CDR3 residues: CASSQGGENIQYF. DNA of the CDR3: TGTGCCAGCAGCCAAGGGGGCGAAAACATTCAGTACTTC.

This chain uses TRBV15 with TRBJ2-7, with D unresolved. CDR1 and CDR2 from the germline V gene are LNHNV and YYDKDF (reference sequence). The length of the CDR3 is 12 residues. V was shortened by 6 bases and J by 7 bases, with 13 bases between the two germline ends. CDR3 protein: CATSRFPGEQYF. Here the CDR3 DNA reads TGTGCCACCAGTAGATTTCCTGGGGAGCAGTACTTC.

The chain couples TRBV27 to TRBJ1-5; TRBD1 matches at 7 bases. This CDR3 has 14 amino acids. Germline trimming cut 1 base from V and 6 bases from J; bases unmatched to any gene: 3. CDR1 is MNHEY, CDR2 SMNVEV, per germline (reference sequence). The CDR3 sequence: CASSLLGQSQPQHF. DNA of the CDR3: TGTGCCAGCAGTTTATTGGGACAGAGTCAGCCCCAGCATTTT.

The chain links TRBV2 to TRBJ1-1; D is uncertain. Germline V CDR1 and CDR2: SNHLY, FYNNEI. The CDR3 is 14 residues long. Between the trimmed V and J ends, which lost 8 bases and 4 bases, there was a span of 17 bases. In DNA form, the CDR3 reads TGTGCCAGCGCTCAAACGCGGGGAGGCACTGAAGCTTTCTTT. Encoded protein: CASAQTRGGTEAFF.

This clonotype was seen only a few times. The chain carries TRBV7-6 and TRBJ1-2; D possibly corresponds to TRBD1 (6 bases). Germline CDR1 and CDR2: SGHVS and FNYEAQ. CDR3 length: 15 residues. With 5 bases removed from V and 4 bases from J, the gap between germline ends came to 17 bases. CDR3 DNA sequence: TGTGCCAGCAGCCTAGAACCCGGGACAAGCTATGGCTACACCTTC. Its translation: CASSLEPGTSYGYTF.

This clonotype was counted many times. This sequence joins TRBV12-3 or TRBV12-4 and TRBJ1-2, with D unresolved. The CDR3 loop spans 12 amino acids. V was trimmed by 0 bases and J by 4 bases, leaving 3 bases between them. CDR3 protein: CASSLAFYGYTF. The CDR3 DNA is TGTGCCAGCAGTTTAGCCTTCTATGGCTACACCTTC.

The gene calls are TRBV28 and TRBJ2-2; D is unresolved. V gave up 5 bases and J gave up 6 bases, with 10 bases separating them. In germline, CDR1 is MDHEN, CDR2 SYDVKM. The CDR3 has 13 amino acids. CDR3 amino acids: CASSLTIAGELFF. The CDR3 DNA sequence: TGTGCCAGCAGTCTAACCATCGCCGGGGAGCTGTTTTTT.

The chain employs TRBV6-2 or TRBV6-3 and TRBJ2-3; 12 bases align to TRBD2. This CDR3 spans 15 amino acids. Germline V CDR1 and CDR2: MNHEY, SVGEGT. The V gene end was trimmed by 6 bases and the J gene end by 6 bases; junction bases not matched to a gene: 7. CDR3 nucleotides: TGTGCCAGCAGCCCCGAAGGACTAGCGGGGGATACGCAGTATTTT. Residues: CASSPEGLAGDTQYF.

The chain employs TRBV3-1 and TRBJ2-1, with 9 bases matching TRBD2. The CDR3 spans 16 residues. V lost 1 base to trimming and J lost 10 bases; unmatched junction nucleotides: 11. Germline V gene lookup returns CDR1 LGHDT and CDR2 YNNKEL (reference sequence). The CDR3 DNA reads as TGTGCCAGCAGCCAAGTAGCGGGAGCGGGGTTTTGGGAGCAGTTCTTC. This translates into CASSQVAGAGFWEQFF.

The chain employs TRBV4-2 and TRBJ2-1, with 13 bases fitting TRBD2. This CDR3 is 16 amino acids long. Germline trimming cut 0 bases from V and 10 bases from J; bases unmatched to any gene: 6. Germline V gene lookup returns CDR1 LGHNA and CDR2 YNFKEQ. The CDR3 DNA reads TGTGCCAGCAGCCAAGATGGCGGACTAGCGGGAGTAGAGCAGTTCTTC. This sequence encodes CASSQDGGLAGVEQFF.

The sample holds a few counts of this clonotype. V and J are TRBV6-1 and TRBJ1-2, with 7 bases matching TRBD1. CDR1 MNHNS and CDR2 SASEGT come from the germline V gene. Trimming took 6 bases from V and 4 from J; bases not matched to a gene: 11. The CDR3 sequence is 15 residues long. Written as DNA, the CDR3 is TGTGCCAGCAGCGCTGGACAGGTGCTCTCCTATGGCTACACCTTC. Translation gives CASSAGQVLSYGYTF.

The chain employs TRBV21-1 and TRBJ2-1. TRBV21-1 is a listed pseudogene. This CDR3 has 11 amino acids. The CDR3 sequence is CASTHDNEQFF. DNA of the CDR3: TGTGCCAGCACTCACGACAATGAGCAGTTCTTC.

Concerning this clonotype: This may be a read error: a much more frequent sequence differs by one nucleotide. The V and J genes are TRBV29-1 and TRBJ2-5; 10 bases map to TRBD1. V was clipped by 5 bases and J by 11 bases; unmatched bases: 14. CDR1 is SQVTM, CDR2 ANQGSEA, per germline. CDR3 length: 14 residues. CDR3 sequence reads: CSVLDRGASYKQYF. DNA of the CDR3: TGCAGCGTTTTGGACAGGGGGGCCTCCTACAAGCAGTACTTC.

The rearrangement uses TRBV5-1 and TRBJ1-1, with 8 bases that match TRBD1. Per the germline V gene, CDR1 is SGHRS and CDR2 is YFSETQ. CDR3 length equals 15 residues. After removal of 5 bases from V and 4 bases from J, the junction contained 10 bases not matched to a gene. CDR3 amino acids: CASRKYDRGGTEAFF. CDR3 sequence (DNA): TGCGCCAGCAGAAAATATGACAGGGGAGGCACTGAAGCTTTCTTT.